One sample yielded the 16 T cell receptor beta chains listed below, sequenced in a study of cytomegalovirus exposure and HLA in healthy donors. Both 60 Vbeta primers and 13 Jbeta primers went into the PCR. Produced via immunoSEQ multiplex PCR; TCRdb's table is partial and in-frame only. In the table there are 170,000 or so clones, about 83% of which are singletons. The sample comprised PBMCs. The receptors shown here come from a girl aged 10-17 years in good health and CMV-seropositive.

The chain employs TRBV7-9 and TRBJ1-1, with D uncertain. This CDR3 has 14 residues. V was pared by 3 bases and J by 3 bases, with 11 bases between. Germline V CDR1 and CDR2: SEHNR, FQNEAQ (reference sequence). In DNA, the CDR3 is TGTGCCAGCAGCTTTTGGGTGGGAGACACTGAAGCTTTCTTT. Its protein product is CASSFWVGDTEAFF.

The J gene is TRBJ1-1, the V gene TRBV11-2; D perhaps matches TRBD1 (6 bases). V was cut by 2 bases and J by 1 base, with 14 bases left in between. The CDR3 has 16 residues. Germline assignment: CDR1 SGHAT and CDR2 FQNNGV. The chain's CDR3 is CASSLQGTPRNTEAFF. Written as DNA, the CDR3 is TGTGCCAGCAGCTTACAGGGGACCCCAAGGAACACTGAAGCTTTCTTT.

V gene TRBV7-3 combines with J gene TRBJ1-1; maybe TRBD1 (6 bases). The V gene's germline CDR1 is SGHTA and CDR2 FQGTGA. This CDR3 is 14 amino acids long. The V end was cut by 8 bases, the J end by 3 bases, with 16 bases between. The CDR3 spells CASRKTGGHTEAFF. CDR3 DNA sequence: TGTGCCAGCCGGAAGACAGGAGGACACACTGAAGCTTTCTTT.

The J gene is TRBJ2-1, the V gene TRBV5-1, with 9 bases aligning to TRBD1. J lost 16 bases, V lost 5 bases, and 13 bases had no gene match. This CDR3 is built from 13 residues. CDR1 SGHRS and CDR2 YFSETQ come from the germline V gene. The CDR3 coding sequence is TGCGCCAGCAGTTCCACCGCCGGGACAGGGTTATTCTTC. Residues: CASSSTAGTGLFF.

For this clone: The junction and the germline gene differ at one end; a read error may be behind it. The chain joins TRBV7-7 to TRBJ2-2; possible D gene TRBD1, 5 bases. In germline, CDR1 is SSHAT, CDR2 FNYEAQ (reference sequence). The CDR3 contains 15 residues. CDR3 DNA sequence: TGTGCTAGCAGCTTAGGCAGGGCCCTCACCGGGGAGCTGTTTTTT. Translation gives CASSLGRALTGELFF.

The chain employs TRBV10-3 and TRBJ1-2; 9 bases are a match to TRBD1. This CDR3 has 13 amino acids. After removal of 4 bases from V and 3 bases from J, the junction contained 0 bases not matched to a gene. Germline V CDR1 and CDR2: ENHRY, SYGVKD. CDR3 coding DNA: TGTGCCATCAGTGGGACAGGGGACTATGGCTACACCTTC. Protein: CAISGTGDYGYTF.

The CDR3 nucleotides are TGTGCTAGTGGTTTGGTACTGGGACAGTCGTACGAGCAGTACTTC. Protein: CASGLVLGQSYEQYF. The chain couples TRBV12-5 to TRBJ2-7, with 7 bases identical to TRBD1. The germline CDR1 and CDR2 sequences are LGHNT and FRNRAP. CDR3 size: 15 residues. V dropped 0 bases and J dropped 4; count of bases not matched to a gene: 6.

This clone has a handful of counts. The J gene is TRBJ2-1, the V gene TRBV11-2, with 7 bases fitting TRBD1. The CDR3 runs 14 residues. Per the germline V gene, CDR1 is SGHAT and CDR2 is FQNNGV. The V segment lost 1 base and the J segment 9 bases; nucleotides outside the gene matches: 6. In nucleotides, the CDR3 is TGTGCCAGCAGCTTAGCCGGGACAGTGGGTGAGCAGTTCTTC. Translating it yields CASSLAGTVGEQFF.

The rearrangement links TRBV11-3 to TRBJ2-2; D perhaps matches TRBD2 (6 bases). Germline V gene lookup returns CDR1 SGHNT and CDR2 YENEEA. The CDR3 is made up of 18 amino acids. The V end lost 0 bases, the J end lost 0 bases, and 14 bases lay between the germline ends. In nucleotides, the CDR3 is TGTGCCAGCAGCTTAGAGAGACTAGGGGCCGCGAACACCGGGGAGCTGTTTTTT. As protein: CASSLERLGAANTGELFF.

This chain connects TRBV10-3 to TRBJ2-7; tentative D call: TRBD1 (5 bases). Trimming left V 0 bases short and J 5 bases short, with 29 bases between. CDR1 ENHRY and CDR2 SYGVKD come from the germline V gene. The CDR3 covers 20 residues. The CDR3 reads CAISESIWSGAKHLGNEQYF. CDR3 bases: TGTGCCATCAGTGAGTCGATTTGGAGTGGGGCAAAACACCTAGGGAACGAGCAGTACTTC.

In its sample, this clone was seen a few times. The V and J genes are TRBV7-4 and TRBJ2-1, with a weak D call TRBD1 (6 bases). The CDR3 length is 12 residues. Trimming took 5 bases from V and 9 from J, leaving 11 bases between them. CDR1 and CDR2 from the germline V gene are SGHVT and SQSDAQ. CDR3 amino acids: CASSLQGGEQFF. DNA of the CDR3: TGTGCCAGCAGCCTCCAAGGGGGTGAGCAGTTCTTC.

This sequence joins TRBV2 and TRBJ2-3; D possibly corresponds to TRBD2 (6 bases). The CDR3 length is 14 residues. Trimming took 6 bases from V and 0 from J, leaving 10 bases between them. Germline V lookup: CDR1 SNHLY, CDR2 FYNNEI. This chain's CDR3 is CASSNRGSTDTQYF. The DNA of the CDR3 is TGTGCCAGCAGCAATCGGGGGAGCACAGATACGCAGTATTTT.

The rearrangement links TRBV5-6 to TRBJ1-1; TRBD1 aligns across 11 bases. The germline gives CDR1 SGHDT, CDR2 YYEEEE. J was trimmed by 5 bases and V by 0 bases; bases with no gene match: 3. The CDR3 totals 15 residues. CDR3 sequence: CASSLVGQGGTEAFF. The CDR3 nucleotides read TGTGCCAGCAGCTTGGTGGGACAGGGGGGGACTGAAGCTTTCTTT.

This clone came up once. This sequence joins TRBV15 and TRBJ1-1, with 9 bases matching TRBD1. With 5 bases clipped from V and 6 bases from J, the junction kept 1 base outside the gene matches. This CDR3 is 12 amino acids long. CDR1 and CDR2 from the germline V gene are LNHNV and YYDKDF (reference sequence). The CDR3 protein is CATSRDRAEAFF. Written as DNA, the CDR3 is TGTGCCACCAGCCGGGACAGGGCTGAAGCTTTCTTT.

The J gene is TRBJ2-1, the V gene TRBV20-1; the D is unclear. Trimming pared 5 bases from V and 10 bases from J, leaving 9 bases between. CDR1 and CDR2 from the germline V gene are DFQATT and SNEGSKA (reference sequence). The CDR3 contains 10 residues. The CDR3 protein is CSASSVEQFF. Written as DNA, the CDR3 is TGCAGTGCTTCAAGCGTGGAGCAGTTCTTC.

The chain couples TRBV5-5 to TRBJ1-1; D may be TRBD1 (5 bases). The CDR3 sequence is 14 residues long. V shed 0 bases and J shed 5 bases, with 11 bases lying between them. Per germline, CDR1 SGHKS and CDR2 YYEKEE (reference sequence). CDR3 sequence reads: CASSLGQGGTEAFF. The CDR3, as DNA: TGTGCCAGCAGCTTGGGGCAGGGAGGGACTGAAGCTTTCTTT.